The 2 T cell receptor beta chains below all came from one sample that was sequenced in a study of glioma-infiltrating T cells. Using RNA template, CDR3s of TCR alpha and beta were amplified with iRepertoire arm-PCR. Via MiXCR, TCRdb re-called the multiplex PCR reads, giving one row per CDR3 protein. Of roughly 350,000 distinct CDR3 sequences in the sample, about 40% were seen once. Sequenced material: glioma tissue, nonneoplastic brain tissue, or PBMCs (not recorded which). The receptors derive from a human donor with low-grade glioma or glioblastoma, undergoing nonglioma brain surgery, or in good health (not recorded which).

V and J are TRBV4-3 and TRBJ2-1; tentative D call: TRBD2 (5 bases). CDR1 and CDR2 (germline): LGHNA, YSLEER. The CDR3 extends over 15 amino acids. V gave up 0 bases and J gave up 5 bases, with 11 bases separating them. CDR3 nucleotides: TGCGCCAGCAGCCAAGAGGGGAGAGGCCACAATGAGCAGTTCTTC. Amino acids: CASSQEGRGHNEQFF.

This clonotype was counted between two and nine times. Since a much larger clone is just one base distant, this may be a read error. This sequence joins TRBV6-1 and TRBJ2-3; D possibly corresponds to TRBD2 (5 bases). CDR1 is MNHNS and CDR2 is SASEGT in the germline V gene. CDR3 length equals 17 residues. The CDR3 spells CATKKTLPGSSADTRYF. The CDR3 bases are TGTGCCACCAAAAAAACCCTCCCGGGAAGTAGTGCAGATACGCGGTATTTT.